This TCR beta chain was captured in a study of blood T cell repertoires in COVID-19. Study information: From the United States, Italy and Spain came samples of acute and convalescent COVID-19.

The CDR3 extends over 16 amino acids. Germline CDR1 reads MNHEY; CDR2 reads SVGAGI. V was trimmed by 0 bases and J by 1 base, leaving 12 bases between them. Produced via immunoSEQ multiplex PCR; TCRdb's table is partial and in-frame only. The data hold about 160,000 clones, with approximately 91% observed a single time. Sequenced material: peripheral blood. This TCR came from a man aged 18 to 30 with acute or convalescent COVID-19. The genes are TRBV6-5 and TRBJ1-1; no reliable D call. The CDR3 nucleotides are TGTGCCAGCAGTTACTCCTTCCCACGGGGGAACACTGAAGCTTTCTTT. It specifies CASSYSFPRGNTEAFF.